This passage covers 22 T cell receptor beta chains from one sample sequenced in a study of shared clonotypes between healthy human individuals. The protocol was immunoSEQ multiplex PCR, while the TCRdb copy is restricted to in-frame clones and leaves out a portion. The sample lists about 560,000 clones; around three quarters were seen once. Source material: PBMCs. These TCRs come from a woman between 35 and 50 years old in good health. Some clones in this sample may be carry-over from other donors' samples.

On this clone itself: This probably arose from a read error, given a far larger clone one base away. The chain employs TRBV29-1 and TRBJ1-1; a weak D match, TRBD1 (5 bases). Germline CDR1 and CDR2: SQVTM and ANQGSEA. The CDR3 runs to 12 residues. The ends were cut back, 1 base at V and 5 bases at J, with 8 bases in the middle. Here the CDR3 DNA reads TGCAGCGTTGAAGCTAGGGGAACTGAAGCTTTCTTT. Translation gives CSVEARGTEAFF.

The rearrangement links TRBV6-6 to TRBJ2-1, with D perhaps TRBD2 (6 bases). Trimming took 0 bases from V and 15 from J, leaving 15 bases between them. Looked up from germline, CDR1 is MNHNY and CDR2 is SVGAGI (reference sequence). The CDR3 consists of 13 residues. The CDR3, as DNA: TGTGCCAGCAGTTACTCTGGGGAGGTAAGGCGGTTCTTC. Translation: CASSYSGEVRRFF.

This chain uses TRBV19 with TRBJ2-1; 8 nucleotides agree with TRBD2. The CDR3 contains 17 residues. Per germline, CDR1 LNHDA and CDR2 SQIVND (reference sequence). J lost 6 bases, V lost 2 bases, and 12 bases had no gene match. The CDR3 is CASSITGGLAGVNEQFF. DNA of the CDR3: TGTGCCAGTAGTATAACGGGCGGGCTAGCGGGCGTCAATGAGCAGTTCTTC.

The chain links TRBV2 to TRBJ2-3, with 7 bases aligning to TRBD2. This CDR3 is built from 14 residues. V was pared by 2 bases and J by 5 bases, with 4 bases of the junction left unmatched. Germline V gene lookup returns CDR1 SNHLY and CDR2 FYNNEI. The CDR3 region has the DNA TGTGCCAGCAGTGAATTGTTAGCGGGAGATACGCAGTATTTT. Its translation: CASSELLAGDTQYF.

The chain recombines TRBV7-3 with TRBJ2-7; D is uncertain. This CDR3 has 18 residues. V was clipped by 0 bases and J by 0 bases, with 18 bases between them. The V gene's germline CDR1 is SGHTA and CDR2 FQGTGA. CDR3 sequence (DNA): TGTGCCAGCAGCTTAACCTTAAGGCACAGCAATGACTCCTACGAGCAGTACTTC. Protein product: CASSLTLRHSNDSYEQYF.

A note on this clone: A far larger clone is only one base removed, so a read error is likely. The chain links TRBV7-9 to TRBJ1-1; D call uncertain. Per the germline V gene, CDR1 is SEHNR and CDR2 is FQNEAQ (reference sequence). The CDR3 runs 12 residues. V was clipped by 1 base and J by 4 bases, with 4 bases between them. The CDR3 DNA sequence: TGTGCCAGCAGCTTAGTCAGCACTGAAGCTTTCTTT. This sequence encodes CASSLVSTEAFF. Based on the CDR3 plus reference TRBV7-9 and TRBJ1-1, the full variable domain is DTGVSQNPRHKITKRGQNVTFRCDPISEHNRLYWYRQTLGQGPEFLTYFQNEAQLEKSRLLSDRFSAERPKGSFSTLEIQRTEQGDSAMYLCASSLVSTEAFFGQGTRLTVV.

A word on this clone: This likely reflects a read error, since a far larger clone is one base away. V and J are TRBV30 and TRBJ2-5; TRBD2 matches 9 bases. The J call is doubtful: the DNA matches TRBJ2-7 better. Germline CDR1 reads GTSNPN; CDR2 reads SVGIG (reference sequence). The CDR3 has 14 amino acids. The CDR3 DNA follows: TGTGCCTGGAGGCCCTGGCGGGAGGGCTGCGAGCAGTACTTC. Translation gives CAWRPWREGCEQYF.

V usage is TRBV9 and J usage is TRBJ1-4, with D possibly being TRBD1 (6 bases). Between the trimmed V and J ends, which lost 4 bases and 0 bases, there was a span of 16 bases. The CDR3 totals 17 residues. CDR1 and CDR2 (germline): SGDLS, YYNGEE. The CDR3 spells CASSKGPQGATNEKLFF. The CDR3 nucleotides read TGTGCCAGCAGCAAGGGCCCACAGGGCGCAACTAATGAAAAACTGTTTTTT.

To note about this clone: A far larger clone is off by one base, so a read error is likely. V is TRBV19 and J is TRBJ2-7, with 9 bases fitting TRBD2. The CDR3 extends over 14 amino acids. Germline trimming cut 7 bases from V and 6 bases from J; bases unmatched to any gene: 10. From germline, CDR1 is LNHDA and CDR2 SQIVND (reference sequence). In DNA, the CDR3 is TGTGCCAGTAATACCCCGGGACTAGCAGCCGAGCAGTACTTC. Translating gives CASNTPGLAAEQYF. Complete variable domain (other parts from reference TRBV19 and TRBJ2-7): DGGITQSPKYLFRKEGQNVTLSCEQNLNHDAMYWYRQDPGQGLRLIYYSQIVNDFQKGDIAEGYSVSREKKESFPLTVTSAQKNPTAFYLCASNTPGLAAEQYFGPGTRLTVT.

This clone occurred a few times. V is TRBV7-6 and J is TRBJ2-2; 16 nucleotides agree with TRBD2. Trimming at V came to 5 bases and at J to 5 bases, leaving 5 bases not matched to a gene. CDR3 length: 17 residues. The germline V gene encodes CDR1 SGHVS and CDR2 FNYEAQ. The CDR3 loop reads CASSKGLAGGLTGELFF. The CDR3 region has the DNA TGTGCCAGCAGCAAGGGACTAGCGGGAGGGCTAACCGGGGAGCTGTTTTTT.

This rearrangement joins TRBV5-1 to TRBJ2-5; D is uncertain. V was trimmed by 6 bases and J by 5 bases, leaving 14 bases between them. In germline, CDR1 is SGHRS, CDR2 YFSETQ. The CDR3 consists of 13 residues. In nucleotides, the CDR3 is TGCGCCAGCAACCCCAGTGTTTCCGAGACCCAGTACTTC. Translating gives CASNPSVSETQYF.

The genes are TRBV14 and TRBJ2-3, with 7 bases matching TRBD2. This CDR3 is 16 amino acids long. The V segment lost 0 bases and the J segment 4 bases; nucleotides outside the gene matches: 7. CDR1 and CDR2 from the germline V gene are SGHDN and FVKESK. The DNA of the CDR3 is TGTGCCAGCAGCCAAGAAAGCGGGACGTACGCAGATACGCAGTATTTT. It yields the protein CASSQESGTYADTQYF.

The J gene is TRBJ2-6, the V gene TRBV30, with D unclear. This CDR3 region has 13 residues. Trimming removed 5 bases from V and 6 bases from J, with 11 bases in between. Per germline, CDR1 GTSNPN and CDR2 SVGIG (reference sequence). The CDR3 DNA follows: TGTGCCTGGGCCAGGCTCGAGGCCAACGTCCTGACTTTC. This gives the protein CAWARLEANVLTF. Full variable domain (remainder filled in from reference TRBV30 and TRBJ2-6): SQTIHQWPATLVQPVGSPLSLECTVEGTSNPNLYWYRQAAGRGLQLLFYSVGIGQISSEVPQNLSASRPQDRQFILSSKKLLLSDSGFYLCAWARLEANVLTFGAGSRLTVL.

This clone has a handful of counts. This chain joins TRBV10-1 and TRBJ2-5; maybe TRBD1 (5 bases). CDR1 and CDR2 (germline): WNHNN, SYGVQD (reference sequence). CDR3 size: 13 residues. V dropped 5 bases and J dropped 2 bases, with 9 bases sitting between them. The CDR3 bases are TGCGCCAGCAGTTTAGACAGTCAAGAGACCCAGTACTTC. Its translation: CASSLDSQETQYF.

The chain is built from TRBV7-9 and TRBJ2-2; D perhaps matches TRBD1 (5 bases). The germline V and J ends were trimmed by 5 bases and 2 bases, with 12 bases remaining between them. Germline assignment: CDR1 SEHNR and CDR2 FQNEAQ (reference sequence). The CDR3 has 15 amino acids. The DNA for the CDR3 is TGTGCCAGCAGCATGCAGGGTGGAAACACCGGGGAGCTGTTTTTT. Protein product: CASSMQGGNTGELFF.

This clone appeared once. The J gene is TRBJ2-2, the V gene TRBV18; D unclear. The CDR3 sequence is 14 residues long. The ends were cut back, 9 bases at V and 7 bases at J, with 18 bases in the middle. The V gene's germline CDR1 is KGHSH and CDR2 LQKENI. The CDR3: CASPGVRSNGELFF. CDR3 nucleotide sequence: TGTGCCAGTCCGGGCGTAAGGAGTAACGGGGAGCTGTTTTTT.

V gene TRBV28 combines with J gene TRBJ2-3, with unresolved D. The CDR3 covers 11 residues. The V and J ends lost 3 bases and 8 bases respectively, with 6 bases between them. The germline CDR1 and CDR2 sequences are MDHEN and SYDVKM. This CDR3 reads CASSFIGTQYF. The CDR3 coding sequence is TGTGCCAGCAGTTTCATAGGTACGCAGTATTTT.

The J gene is TRBJ1-5, the V gene TRBV5-4; 8 nucleotides line up with TRBD1. CDR3 length: 13 amino acids. Trimming removed 4 bases from V and 5 bases from J; junction bases left unmatched: 2. Germline V CDR1 and CDR2: SGHNT, YYREEE (reference sequence). The CDR3 region has the DNA TGTGCCAGCAGCACAGGGGGGCATCAGCCCCAGCATTTT. As protein: CASSTGGHQPQHF.

The chain employs TRBV28 and TRBJ2-5; 10 positions match TRBD2. The CDR3 runs 15 residues. Germline V gene lookup returns CDR1 MDHEN and CDR2 SYDVKM. Germline trimming cut 8 bases from V and 2 bases from J; bases unmatched to any gene: 8. In nucleotides, the CDR3 is TGTGCCAGCGAGGGAAGCGGGAGGGAACAAGAGACCCAGTACTTC. This sequence encodes CASEGSGREQETQYF.

The V and J genes are TRBV20-1 and TRBJ2-5; D ambiguous. This CDR3 has 11 amino acids. V lost 7 bases and J lost 3, with 9 bases in between. Germline values: CDR1 DFQATT, CDR2 SNEGSKA (reference sequence). CDR3 in DNA: TGCAGTGTTGTGATAAAAGAGACCCAGTACTTC. Translated, it gives CSVVIKETQYF.

J is TRBJ2-5 and V is TRBV7-2; 14 bases match TRBD2. The CDR3 is 16 residues long. Per the germline V gene, CDR1 is SGHTA and CDR2 is FQGNSA. After removal of 0 bases from V and 5 bases from J, the junction contained 2 bases not matched to a gene. This CDR3 reads CASSLAGLAGGETQYF. CDR3 sequence (DNA): TGTGCCAGCAGCTTAGCAGGACTAGCGGGAGGCGAGACCCAGTACTTC.

This clone came up once. The same CDR3 arises from other DNA sequences in this sample as well. The V and J genes are TRBV7-3 and TRBJ2-2; TRBD2 matches 8 bases. Per germline, CDR1 SGHTA and CDR2 FQGTGA. This CDR3 spans 15 amino acids. The V and J ends lost 0 bases and 7 bases, in that order; junction bases with no gene match: 4. CDR3 coding DNA: TGTGCCAGCAGCTTAACAGGACTAGCAGGCGGGGAGCTGTTTTTT. Translated, it gives CASSLTGLAGGELFF.